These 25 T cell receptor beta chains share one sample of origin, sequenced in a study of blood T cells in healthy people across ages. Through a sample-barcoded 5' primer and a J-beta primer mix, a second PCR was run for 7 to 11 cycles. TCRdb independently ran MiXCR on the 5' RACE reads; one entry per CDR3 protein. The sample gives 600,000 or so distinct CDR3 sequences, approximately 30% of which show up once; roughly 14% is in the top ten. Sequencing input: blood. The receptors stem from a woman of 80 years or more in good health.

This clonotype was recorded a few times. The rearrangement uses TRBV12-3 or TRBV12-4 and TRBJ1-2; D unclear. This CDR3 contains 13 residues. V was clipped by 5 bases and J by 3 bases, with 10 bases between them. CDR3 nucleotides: TGTGCCAGCAGTCCTAGCAGGCACTATGGCTACACCTTC. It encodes CASSPSRHYGYTF.

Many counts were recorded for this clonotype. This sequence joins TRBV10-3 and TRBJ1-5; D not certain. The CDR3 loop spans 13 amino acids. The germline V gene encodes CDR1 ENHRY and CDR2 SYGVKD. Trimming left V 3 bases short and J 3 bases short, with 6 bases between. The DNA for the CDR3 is TGTGCCATCAGTGATTTGATCAATCAGCCCCAGCATTTT. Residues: CAISDLINQPQHF.

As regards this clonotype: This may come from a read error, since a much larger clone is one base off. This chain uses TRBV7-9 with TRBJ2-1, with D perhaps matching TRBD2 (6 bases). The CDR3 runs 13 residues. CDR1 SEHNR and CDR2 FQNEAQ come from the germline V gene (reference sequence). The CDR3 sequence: CSSSTPRRGEQFF. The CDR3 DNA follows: TGTTCCAGCTCTACTCCACGGCGGGGTGAGCAGTTCTTC.

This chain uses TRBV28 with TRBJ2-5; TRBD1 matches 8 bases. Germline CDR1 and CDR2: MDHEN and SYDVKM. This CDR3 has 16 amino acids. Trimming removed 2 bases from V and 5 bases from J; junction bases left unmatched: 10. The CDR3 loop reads CASSLSRGQAPETQYF. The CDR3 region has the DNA TGTGCCAGCAGTTTAAGCCGGGGACAGGCCCCCGAGACCCAGTACTTC.

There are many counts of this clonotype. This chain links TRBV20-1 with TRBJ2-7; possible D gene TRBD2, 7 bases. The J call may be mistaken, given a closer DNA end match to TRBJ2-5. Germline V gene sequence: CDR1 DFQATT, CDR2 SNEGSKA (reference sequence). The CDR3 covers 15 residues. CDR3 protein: CSARDLGGAFETQYF. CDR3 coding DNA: TGCAGTGCTAGAGATCTGGGGGGGGCATTCGAGACCCAGTACTTC.

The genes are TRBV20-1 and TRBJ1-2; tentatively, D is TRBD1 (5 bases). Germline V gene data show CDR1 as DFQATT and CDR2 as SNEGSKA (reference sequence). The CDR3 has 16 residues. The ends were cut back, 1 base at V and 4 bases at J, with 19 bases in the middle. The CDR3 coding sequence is TGCAGTGCTAGAGCGGCTGGGCGGGGCCTGGGCTATGGCTACACCTTC. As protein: CSARAAGRGLGYGYTF.

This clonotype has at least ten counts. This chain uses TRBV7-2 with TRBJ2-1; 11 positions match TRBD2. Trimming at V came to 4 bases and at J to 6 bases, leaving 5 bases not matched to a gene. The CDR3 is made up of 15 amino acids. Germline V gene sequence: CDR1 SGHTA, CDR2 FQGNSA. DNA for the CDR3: TGTGCCAGCAGCTCATTAGCGGGGGGGGTCAATGAGCAGTTCTTC. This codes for CASSSLAGGVNEQFF.

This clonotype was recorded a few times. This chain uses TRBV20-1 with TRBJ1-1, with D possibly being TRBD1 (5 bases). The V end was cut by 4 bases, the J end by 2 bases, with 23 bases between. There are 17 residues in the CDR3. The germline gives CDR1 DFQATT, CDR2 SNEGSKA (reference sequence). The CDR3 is CSANSAGERKANTEAFF. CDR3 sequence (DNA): TGCAGTGCTAATTCCGCGGGGGAAAGAAAGGCCAACACTGAAGCTTTCTTT.

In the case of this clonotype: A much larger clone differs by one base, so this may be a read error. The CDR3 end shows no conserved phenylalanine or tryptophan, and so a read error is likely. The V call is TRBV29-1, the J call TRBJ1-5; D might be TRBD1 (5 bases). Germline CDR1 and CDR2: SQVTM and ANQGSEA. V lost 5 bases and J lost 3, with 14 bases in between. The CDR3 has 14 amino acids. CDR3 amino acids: CSVTYDRNNQPQHC. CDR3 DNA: TGCAGCGTTACCTACGACAGAAACAATCAGCCCCAGCATTGT.

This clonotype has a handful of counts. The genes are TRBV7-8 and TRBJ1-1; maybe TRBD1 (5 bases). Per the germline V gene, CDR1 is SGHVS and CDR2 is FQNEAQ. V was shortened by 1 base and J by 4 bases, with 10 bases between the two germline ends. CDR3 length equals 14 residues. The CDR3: CASSLVGGTTEAFF. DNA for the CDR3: TGTGCCAGCAGCTTAGTCGGGGGGACCACTGAAGCTTTCTTT.

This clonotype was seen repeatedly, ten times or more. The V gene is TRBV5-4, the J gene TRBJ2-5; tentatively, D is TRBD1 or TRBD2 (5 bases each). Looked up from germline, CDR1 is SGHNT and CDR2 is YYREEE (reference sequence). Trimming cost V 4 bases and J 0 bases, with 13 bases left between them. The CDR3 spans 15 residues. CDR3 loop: CASSRDPWYQETQYF. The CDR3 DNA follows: TGTGCCAGCAGCAGGGACCCTTGGTACCAAGAGACCCAGTACTTC.

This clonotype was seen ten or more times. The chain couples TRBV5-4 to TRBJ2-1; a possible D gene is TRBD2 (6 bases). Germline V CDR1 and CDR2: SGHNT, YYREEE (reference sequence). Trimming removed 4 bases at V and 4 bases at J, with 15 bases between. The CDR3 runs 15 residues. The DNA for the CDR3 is TGTGCCAGCAGCCGCCGGGACTTCCTTTACAATGAGCAGTTCTTC. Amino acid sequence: CASSRRDFLYNEQFF. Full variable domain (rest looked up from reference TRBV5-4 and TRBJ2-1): ETGVTQSPTHLIKTRGQQVTLRCSSQSGHNTVSWYQQALGQGPQFIFQYYREEENGRGNFPPRFSGLQFPNYSSELNVNALELDDSALYLCASSRRDFLYNEQFFGPGTRLTVL.

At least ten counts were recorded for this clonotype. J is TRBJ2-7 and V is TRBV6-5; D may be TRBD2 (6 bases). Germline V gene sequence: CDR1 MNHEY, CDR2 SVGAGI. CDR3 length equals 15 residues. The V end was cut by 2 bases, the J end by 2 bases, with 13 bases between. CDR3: CASSYLGGEPYEQYF. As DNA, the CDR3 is TGTGCCAGCAGTTACCTGGGCGGGGAACCCTACGAGCAGTACTTC.

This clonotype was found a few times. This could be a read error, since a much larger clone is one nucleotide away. CDR3 nucleotide sequence: TGTGCCAGCAGCCAACTAGCGGGGGGCTATACGGGGCAGTTCTTC. Translated, it gives CASSQLAGGYTGQFF. V usage is TRBV7-2 and J usage is TRBJ2-1; 12 bases align to TRBD2. V shed 5 bases and J 12 bases; nucleotides not matched to a gene: 11. CDR1 is SGHTA and CDR2 is FQGNSA in the germline V gene. The length of the CDR3 is 15 residues. Full variable domain (outside the CDR3, taken from reference TRBV7-2 and TRBJ2-1): GAGVSQSPSNKVTEKGKDVELRCDPISGHTALYWYRQSLGQGLEFLIYFQGNSAPDKSGLPSDRFSAERTGGSVSTLTIQRTQQEDSAVYLCASSQLAGGYTGQFFGPGTRLTVL.

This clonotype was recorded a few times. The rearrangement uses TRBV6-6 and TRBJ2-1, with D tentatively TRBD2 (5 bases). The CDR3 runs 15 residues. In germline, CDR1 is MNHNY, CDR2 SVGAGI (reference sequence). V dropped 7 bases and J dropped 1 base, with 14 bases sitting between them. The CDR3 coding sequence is TGTGCCAGCACCACCCCGGCGGGTTCCTACAATGAGCAGTTCTTC. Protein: CASTTPAGSYNEQFF.

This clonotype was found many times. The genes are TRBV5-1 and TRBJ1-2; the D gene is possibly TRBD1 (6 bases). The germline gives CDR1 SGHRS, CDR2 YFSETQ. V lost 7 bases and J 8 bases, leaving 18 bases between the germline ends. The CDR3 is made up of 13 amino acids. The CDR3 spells CASEAGGGKGYTF. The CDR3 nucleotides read TGCGCCAGCGAGGCCGGGGGGGGCAAGGGCTACACCTTC.

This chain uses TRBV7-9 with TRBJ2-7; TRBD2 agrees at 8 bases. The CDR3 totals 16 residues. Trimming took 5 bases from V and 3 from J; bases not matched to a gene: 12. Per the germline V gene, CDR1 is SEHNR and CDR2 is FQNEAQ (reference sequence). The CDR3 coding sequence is TGTGCCAGCAGCCCGCCGACTAGCGAAAAACTCTACGAGCAGTACTTC. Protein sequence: CASSPPTSEKLYEQYF.

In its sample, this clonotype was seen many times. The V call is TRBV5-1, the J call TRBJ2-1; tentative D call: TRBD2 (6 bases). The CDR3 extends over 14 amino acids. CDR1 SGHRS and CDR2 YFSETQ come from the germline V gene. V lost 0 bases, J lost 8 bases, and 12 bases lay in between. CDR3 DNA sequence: TGCGCCAGCAGCTTGGCTGGAGGGGTCCATGAGCAGTTCTTC. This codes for CASSLAGGVHEQFF.

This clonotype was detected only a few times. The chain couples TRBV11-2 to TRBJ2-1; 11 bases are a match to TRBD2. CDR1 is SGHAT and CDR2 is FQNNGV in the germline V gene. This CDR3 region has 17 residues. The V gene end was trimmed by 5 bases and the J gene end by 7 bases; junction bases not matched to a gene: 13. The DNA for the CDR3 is TGTGCCAGCAGCCCATTAGCGGGGGGGGGCCTTTGGAATGAGCAGTTCTTC. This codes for CASSPLAGGGLWNEQFF. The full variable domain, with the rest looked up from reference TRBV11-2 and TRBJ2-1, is EAGVAQSPRYKIIEKRQSVAFWCNPISGHATLYWYQQILGQGPKLLIQFQNNGVVDDSQLPKDRFSAERLKGVDSTLKIQPAKLEDSAVYLCASSPLAGGGLWNEQFFGPGTRLTVL.

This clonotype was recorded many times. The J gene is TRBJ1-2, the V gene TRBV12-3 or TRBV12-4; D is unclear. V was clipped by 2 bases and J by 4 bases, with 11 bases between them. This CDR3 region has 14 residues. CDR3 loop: CASSLRGVIYGYTF. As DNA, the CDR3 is TGTGCCAGCAGTTTACGAGGTGTAATCTATGGCTACACCTTC.

The CDR3 DNA follows: TGTGCCAGCAGTTTTACCTACAGGGTCGGAGACAATGAGCAGTTCTTC. The encoded protein is CASSFTYRVGDNEQFF. The chain uses TRBV28 and TRBJ2-1; TRBD1 might be the D (6 bases). Germline V lookup: CDR1 MDHEN, CDR2 SYDVKM. This CDR3 contains 16 residues. V lost 3 bases to trimming and J lost 5 bases, with 17 bases between them. Full variable domain (remainder filled in from reference TRBV28 and TRBJ2-1): DVKVTQSSRYLVKRTGEKVFLECVQDMDHENMFWYRQDPGLGLRLIYFSYDVKMKEKGDIPEGYSVSREKKERFSLILESASTNQTSMYLCASSFTYRVGDNEQFFGPGTRLTVL.

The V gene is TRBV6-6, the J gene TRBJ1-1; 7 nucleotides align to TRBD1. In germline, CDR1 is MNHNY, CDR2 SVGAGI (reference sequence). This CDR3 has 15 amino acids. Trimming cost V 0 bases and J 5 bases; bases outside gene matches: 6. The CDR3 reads CASSYSGQRLTEAFF. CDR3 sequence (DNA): TGTGCCAGCAGTTACTCGGGACAGCGGTTGACTGAAGCTTTCTTT.

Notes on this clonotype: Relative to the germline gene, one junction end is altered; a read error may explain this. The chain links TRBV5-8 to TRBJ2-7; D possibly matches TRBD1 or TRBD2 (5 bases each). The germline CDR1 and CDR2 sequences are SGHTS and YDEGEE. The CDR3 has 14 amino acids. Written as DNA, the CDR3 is TGTGACAGCAGCTTGATACCGGGGACCTACGTGCAGTACTTC. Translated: CDSSLIPGTYVQYF.

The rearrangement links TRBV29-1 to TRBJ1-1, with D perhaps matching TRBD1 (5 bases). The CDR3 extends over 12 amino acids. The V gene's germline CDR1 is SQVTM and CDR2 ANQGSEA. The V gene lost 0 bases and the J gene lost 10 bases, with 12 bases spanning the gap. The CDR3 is CSVEDPLGGAFF. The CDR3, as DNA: TGCAGCGTTGAAGATCCCCTTGGGGGAGCTTTCTTT.

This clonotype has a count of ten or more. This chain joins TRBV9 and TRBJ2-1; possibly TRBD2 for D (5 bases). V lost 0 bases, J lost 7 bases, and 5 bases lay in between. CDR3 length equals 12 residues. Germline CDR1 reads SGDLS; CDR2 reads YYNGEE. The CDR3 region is CASSVVANEQFF. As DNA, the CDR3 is TGTGCCAGCAGCGTAGTAGCGAATGAGCAGTTCTTC.